This T cell receptor (beta chain) stems from a study of blood T cell repertoires in COVID-19. On the study more broadly: The origin of the acute and convalescent COVID-19 samples was the United States, Italy and Spain. Nucleic acid was either cDNA or gDNA, and it came from T cells, B-cell-depleted T cells, or PBMCs.

Per the study methods: Reference gene primer amplification yielded estimated nucleated cell counts. TCRdb's copy holds only in-frame clones and misses some; the assay was immunoSEQ multiplex PCR. The DNA was the basis for D and trimming; V, J and clone size are from that table. The data contain about 130,000 clones, about 89% of them singletons. Germline V CDR1 and CDR2: LNHDA, SQIVND (reference sequence). The CDR3 has 14 residues. Trimming shortened V by 5 bases and J by 4 bases, and 14 bases separated the two germline ends. Enrollment of patients from Seattle took place during active infection, with longitudinal follow-up.

Material: peripheral blood. The sequence came from a man between 60 and 70 years old with COVID-19, enrolled during active disease. This chain connects TRBV19 to TRBJ1-2; D is undetermined. The CDR3 is CASSLQLTSYGYTF. The CDR3 DNA reads as TGTGCCAGTAGTCTTCAGCTGACTAGCTATGGCTACACCTTC. Based on the CDR3 plus reference TRBV19 and TRBJ1-2, the full variable domain is DGGITQSPKYLFRKEGQNVTLSCEQNLNHDAMYWYRQDPGQGLRLIYYSQIVNDFQKGDIAEGYSVSREKKESFPLTVTSAQKNPTAFYLCASSLQLTSYGYTFGSGTRLTVV.